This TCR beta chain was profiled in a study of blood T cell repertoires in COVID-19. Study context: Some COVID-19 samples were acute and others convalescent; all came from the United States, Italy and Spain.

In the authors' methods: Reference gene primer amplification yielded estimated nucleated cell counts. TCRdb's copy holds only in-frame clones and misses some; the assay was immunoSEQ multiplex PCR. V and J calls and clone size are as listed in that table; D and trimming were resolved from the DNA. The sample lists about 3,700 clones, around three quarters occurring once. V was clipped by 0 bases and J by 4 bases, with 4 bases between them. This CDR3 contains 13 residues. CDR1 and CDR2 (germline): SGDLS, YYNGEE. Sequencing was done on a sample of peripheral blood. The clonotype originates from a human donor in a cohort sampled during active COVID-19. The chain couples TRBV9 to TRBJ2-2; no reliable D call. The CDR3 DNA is TGTGCCAGCAGCGTAGGCGGCACCGGGGAGCTGTTTTTT. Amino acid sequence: CASSVGGTGELFF.